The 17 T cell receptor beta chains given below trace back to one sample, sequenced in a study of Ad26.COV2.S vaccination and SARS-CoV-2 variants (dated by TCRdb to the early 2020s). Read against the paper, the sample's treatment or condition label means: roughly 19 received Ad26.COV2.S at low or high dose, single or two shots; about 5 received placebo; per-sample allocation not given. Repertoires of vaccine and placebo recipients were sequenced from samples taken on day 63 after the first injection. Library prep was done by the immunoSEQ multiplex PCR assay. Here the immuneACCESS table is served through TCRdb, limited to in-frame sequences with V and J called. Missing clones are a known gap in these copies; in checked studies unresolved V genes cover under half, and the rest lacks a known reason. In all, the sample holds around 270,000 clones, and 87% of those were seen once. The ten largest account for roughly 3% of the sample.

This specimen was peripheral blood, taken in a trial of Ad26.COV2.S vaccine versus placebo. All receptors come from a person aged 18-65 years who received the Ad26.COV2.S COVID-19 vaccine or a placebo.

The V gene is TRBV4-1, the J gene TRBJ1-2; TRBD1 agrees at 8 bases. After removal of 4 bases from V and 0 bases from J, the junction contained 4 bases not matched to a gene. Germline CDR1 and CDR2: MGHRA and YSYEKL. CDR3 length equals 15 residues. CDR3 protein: CASSLPGGSNYGYTF. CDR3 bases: TGCGCCAGCAGCCTTCCAGGGGGCTCTAACTATGGCTACACCTTC.

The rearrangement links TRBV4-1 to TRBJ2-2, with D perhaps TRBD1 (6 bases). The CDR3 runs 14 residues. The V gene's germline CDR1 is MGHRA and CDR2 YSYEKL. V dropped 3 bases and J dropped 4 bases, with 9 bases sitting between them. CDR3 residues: CASSHTGITGELFF. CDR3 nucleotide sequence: TGCGCCAGCAGCCATACAGGGATCACCGGGGAGCTGTTTTTT.

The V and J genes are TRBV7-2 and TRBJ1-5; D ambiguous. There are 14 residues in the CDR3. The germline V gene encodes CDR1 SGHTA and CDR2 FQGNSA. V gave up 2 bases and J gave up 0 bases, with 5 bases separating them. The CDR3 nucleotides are TGTGCCAGCAGCTTAACAGCTAGCAATCAGCCCCAGCATTTT. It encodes CASSLTASNQPQHF.

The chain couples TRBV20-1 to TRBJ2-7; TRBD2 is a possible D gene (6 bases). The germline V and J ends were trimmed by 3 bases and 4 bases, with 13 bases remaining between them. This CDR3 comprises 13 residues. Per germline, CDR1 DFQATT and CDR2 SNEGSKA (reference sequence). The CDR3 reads CSASPPGDYEQYV. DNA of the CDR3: TGCAGTGCTAGTCCCCCGGGGGATTACGAGCAGTACGTC.

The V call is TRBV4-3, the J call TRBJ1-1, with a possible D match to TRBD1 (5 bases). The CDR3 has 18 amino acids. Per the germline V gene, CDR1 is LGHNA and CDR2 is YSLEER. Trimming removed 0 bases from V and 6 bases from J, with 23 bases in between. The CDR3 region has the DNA TGCGCCAGCAGCCAAGAACGAGAGGCAGGGCGAATCGACGCTGAAGCTTTCTTT. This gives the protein CASSQEREAGRIDAEAFF.

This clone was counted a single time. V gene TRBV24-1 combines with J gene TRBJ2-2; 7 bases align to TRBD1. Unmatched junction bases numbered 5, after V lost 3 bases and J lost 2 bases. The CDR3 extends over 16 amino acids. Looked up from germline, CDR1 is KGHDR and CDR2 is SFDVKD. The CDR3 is CATSDPRGPNTGELFF. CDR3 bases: TGTGCCACCAGTGATCCGAGGGGGCCAAACACCGGGGAGCTGTTTTTT.

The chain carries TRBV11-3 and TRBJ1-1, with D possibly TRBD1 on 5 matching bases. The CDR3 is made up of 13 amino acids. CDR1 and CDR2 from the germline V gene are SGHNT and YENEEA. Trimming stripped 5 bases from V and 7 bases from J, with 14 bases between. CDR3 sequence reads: CASSRGGIYEAFF. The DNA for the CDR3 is TGTGCCAGCAGCCGCGGGGGGATATATGAAGCTTTCTTT.

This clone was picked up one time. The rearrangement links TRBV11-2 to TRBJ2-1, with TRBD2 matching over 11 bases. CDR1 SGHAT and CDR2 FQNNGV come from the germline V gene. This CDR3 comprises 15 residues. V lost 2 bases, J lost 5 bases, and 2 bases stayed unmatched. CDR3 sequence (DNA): TGTGCCAGCAGCTTAACTAGCGGGAGACACAATGAGCAGTTCTTC. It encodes CASSLTSGRHNEQFF.

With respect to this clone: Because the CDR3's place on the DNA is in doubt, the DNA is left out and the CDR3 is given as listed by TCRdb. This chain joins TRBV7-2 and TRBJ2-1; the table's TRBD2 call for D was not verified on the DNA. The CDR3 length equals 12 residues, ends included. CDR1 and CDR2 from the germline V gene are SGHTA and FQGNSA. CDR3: CASSFGGGARFF.

CDR3 residues: CASSETGNRGRGTDTQYF. CDR3 in DNA: TGTGCCAGCAGTGAAACGGGGAACAGGGGGCGCGGCACAGATACGCAGTATTTT. The chain uses TRBV2 and TRBJ2-3; 9 bases match TRBD1. This CDR3 comprises 18 residues. Trimming cost V 2 bases and J 1 base; bases outside gene matches: 10. Per germline, CDR1 SNHLY and CDR2 FYNNEI.

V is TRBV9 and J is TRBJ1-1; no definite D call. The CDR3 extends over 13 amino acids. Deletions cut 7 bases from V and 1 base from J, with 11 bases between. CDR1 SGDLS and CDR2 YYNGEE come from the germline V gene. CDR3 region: CASSRSTNTEAFF. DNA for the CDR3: TGTGCCAGCTCGAGGTCAACGAACACTGAAGCTTTCTTT.

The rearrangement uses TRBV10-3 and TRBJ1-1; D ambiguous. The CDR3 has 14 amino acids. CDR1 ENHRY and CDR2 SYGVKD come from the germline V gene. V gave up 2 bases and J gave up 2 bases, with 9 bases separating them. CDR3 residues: CAISEGEVNTEAFF. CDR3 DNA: TGTGCCATCAGTGAGGGGGAGGTAAACACTGAAGCTTTCTTT.

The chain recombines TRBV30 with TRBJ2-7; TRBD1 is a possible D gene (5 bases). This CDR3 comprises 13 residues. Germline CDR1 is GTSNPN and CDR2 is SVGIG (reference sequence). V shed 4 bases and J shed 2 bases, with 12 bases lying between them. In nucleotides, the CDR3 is TGTGCCTGGAACTTAGGACACCCCTACGAGCAGTACTTC. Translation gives CAWNLGHPYEQYF. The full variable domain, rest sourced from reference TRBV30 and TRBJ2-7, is SQTIHQWPATLVQPVGSPLSLECTVEGTSNPNLYWYRQAAGRGLQLLFYSVGIGQISSEVPQNLSASRPQDRQFILSSKKLLLSDSGFYLCAWNLGHPYEQYFGPGTRLTVT.

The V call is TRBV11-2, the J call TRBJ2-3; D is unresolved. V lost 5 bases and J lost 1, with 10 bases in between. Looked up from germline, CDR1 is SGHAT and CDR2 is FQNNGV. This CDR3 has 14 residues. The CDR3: CASSRAQGTDTQYF. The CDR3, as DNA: TGTGCCAGCAGCAGAGCTCAGGGCACAGATACGCAGTATTTT.

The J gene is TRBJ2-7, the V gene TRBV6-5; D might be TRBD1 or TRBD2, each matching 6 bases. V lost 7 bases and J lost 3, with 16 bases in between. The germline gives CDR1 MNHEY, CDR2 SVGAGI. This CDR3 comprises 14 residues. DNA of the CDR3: TGTGCCAGCACTATAGGGGGGCCCCGCTACGAGCAGTACTTC. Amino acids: CASTIGGPRYEQYF.

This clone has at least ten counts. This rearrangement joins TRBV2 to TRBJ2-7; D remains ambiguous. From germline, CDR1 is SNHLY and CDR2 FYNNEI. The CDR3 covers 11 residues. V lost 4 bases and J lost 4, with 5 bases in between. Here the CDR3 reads CASSGRYEQYV. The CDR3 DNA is TGTGCCAGCAGTGGGCGGTACGAGCAGTACGTC.

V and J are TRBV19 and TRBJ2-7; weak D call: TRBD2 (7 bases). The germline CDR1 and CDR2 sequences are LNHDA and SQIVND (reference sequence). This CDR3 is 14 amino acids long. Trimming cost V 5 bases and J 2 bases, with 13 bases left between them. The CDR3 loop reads CASSAAGGPYEQYF. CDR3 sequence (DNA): TGTGCCAGTAGTGCCGCCGGGGGGCCCTACGAGCAGTACTTC.